This TCR beta chain was documented in a study of cytomegalovirus exposure and HLA in healthy donors. Study-wide points: Among the sequence variants, a highly shared cluster was likely an artifact of sequencing. More clonal expansion characterized HLA-associated TCR beta chains than equally common others in a later analysis.

The PCR made use of 60 Vbeta and 13 Jbeta primers. Produced via immunoSEQ multiplex PCR; TCRdb's table is partial and in-frame only. The table includes approximately 110,000 clones, more than 65% detected once. Note on this clone: Antigen: not known.

This CDR3 comprises 15 residues. V was shortened by 5 bases and J by 5 bases, with 16 bases between the two germline ends. Germline CDR1 reads SGHVS; CDR2 reads FQNEAQ. The chain uses TRBV7-8 and TRBJ1-5, with D perhaps TRBD1 (6 bases). The sequencing sample was made of PBMCs. This receptor was obtained from a woman aged 55-70 years in good health and CMV-seropositive. CDR3 sequence (DNA): TGTGCCAGCAGCCTGGGCGCAGGGGTCCATCAGCCCCAGCATTTT. It translates to CASSLGAGVHQPQHF.